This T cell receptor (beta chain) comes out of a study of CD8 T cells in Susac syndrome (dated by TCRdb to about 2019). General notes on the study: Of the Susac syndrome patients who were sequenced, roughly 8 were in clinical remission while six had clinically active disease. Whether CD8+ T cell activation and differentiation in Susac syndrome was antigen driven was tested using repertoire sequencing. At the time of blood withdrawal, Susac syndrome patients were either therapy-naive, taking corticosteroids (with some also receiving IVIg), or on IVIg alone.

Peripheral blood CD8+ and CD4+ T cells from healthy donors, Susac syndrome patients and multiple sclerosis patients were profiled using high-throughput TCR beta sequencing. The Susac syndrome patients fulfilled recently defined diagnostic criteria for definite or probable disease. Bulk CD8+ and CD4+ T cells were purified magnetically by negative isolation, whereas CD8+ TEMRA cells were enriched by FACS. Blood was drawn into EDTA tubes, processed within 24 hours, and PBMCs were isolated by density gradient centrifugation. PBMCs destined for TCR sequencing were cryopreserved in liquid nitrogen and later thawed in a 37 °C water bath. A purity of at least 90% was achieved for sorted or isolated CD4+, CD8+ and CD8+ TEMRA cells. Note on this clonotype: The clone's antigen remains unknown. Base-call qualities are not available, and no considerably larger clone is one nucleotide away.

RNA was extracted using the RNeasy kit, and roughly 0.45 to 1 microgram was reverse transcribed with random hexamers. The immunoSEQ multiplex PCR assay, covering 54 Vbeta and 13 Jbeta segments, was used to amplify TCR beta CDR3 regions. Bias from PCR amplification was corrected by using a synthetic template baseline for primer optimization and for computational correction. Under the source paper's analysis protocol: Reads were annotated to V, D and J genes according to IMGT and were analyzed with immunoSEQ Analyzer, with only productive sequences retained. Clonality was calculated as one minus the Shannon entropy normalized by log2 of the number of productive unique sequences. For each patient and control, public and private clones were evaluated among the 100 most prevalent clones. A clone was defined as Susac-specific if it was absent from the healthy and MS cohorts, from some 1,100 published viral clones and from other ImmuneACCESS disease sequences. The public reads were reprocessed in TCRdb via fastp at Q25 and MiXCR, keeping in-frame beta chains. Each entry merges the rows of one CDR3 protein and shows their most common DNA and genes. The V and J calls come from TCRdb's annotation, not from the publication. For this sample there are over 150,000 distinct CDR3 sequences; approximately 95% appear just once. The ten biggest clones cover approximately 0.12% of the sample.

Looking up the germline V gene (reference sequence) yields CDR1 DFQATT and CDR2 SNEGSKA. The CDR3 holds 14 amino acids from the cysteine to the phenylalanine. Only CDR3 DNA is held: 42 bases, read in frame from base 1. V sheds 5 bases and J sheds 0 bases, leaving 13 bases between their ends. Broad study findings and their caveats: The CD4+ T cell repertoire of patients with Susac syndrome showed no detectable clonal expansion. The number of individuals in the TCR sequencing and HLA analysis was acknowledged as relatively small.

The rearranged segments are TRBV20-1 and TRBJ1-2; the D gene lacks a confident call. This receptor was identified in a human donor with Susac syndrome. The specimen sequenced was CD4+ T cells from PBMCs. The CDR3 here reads CSAAPLTANYGYTF. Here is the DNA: TGCAGTGCTGCCCCTTTGACTGCTAACTATGGCTACACCTTC.